The T cell receptor beta chain under discussion was sequenced for a study of radiotherapy plus CTLA-4 blockade in lung cancer. Patients in the study, people with chemo-refractory metastatic non-small-cell lung cancer, received focal radiation plus ipilimumab CTLA-4 blockade. Profiling relied on immunoSEQ multiplex PCR, and the TCRdb table lists in-frame clones only, not all of them. The repertoire holds about 70,000 clones, with around 80% as singletons. This CDR3 is 17 amino acids long. Study-level results: Early blood T cell clone dynamics, with interferon-beta, were reported to best predict response. TCR clones of tumor origin grew in blood after radiotherapy plus ipilimumab.

In regard to this clone: Antigen specificity is unknown.

J is TRBJ1-2 and V is TRBV1. TRBV1 is a known pseudogene. This receptor was obtained from a human donor with non-small cell lung cancer who had a complete response to radiotherapy plus ipilimumab. Material: peripheral blood, obtained from a patient treated with radiotherapy plus ipilimumab. CDR3 residues: CTSSTDCLCERTYGYTF. CDR3 DNA: TGCACCAGCAGCACGGACTGTTTGTGCGAAAGGACCTATGGCTACACCTTC.